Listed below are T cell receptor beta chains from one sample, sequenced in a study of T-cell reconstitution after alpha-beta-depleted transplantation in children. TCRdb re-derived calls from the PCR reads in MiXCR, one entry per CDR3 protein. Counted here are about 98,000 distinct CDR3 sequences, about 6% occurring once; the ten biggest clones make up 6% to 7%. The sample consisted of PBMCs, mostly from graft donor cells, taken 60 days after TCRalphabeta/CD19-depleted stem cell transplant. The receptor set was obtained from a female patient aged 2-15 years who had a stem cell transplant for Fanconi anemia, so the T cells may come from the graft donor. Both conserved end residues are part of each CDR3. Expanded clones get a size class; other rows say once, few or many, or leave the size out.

cdr3_aa: CASSLARVSSYNSPLHF
v_call: TRBV7-2
clone_size: many
j_call: TRBJ1-6

cdr3_aa: CASSLGRGFSYEQYF
v_call: TRBV5-4
clone_size: few
j_call: TRBJ2-7

cdr3_aa: CASSLVVGVTTNEKLFF
v_call: TRBV7-9
clone_size: many
j_call: TRBJ1-4

cdr3_aa: CANSLGPDTQYF
v_call: TRBV7-9
clone_size: -
j_call: TRBJ2-3

cdr3_aa: CASSFRAGRRANTEAFF
v_call: TRBV12-3/TRBV12-4
clone_size: few
j_call: TRBJ1-1

cdr3_aa: CASSPELAGDEQYF
v_call: TRBV18
clone_size: once
j_call: TRBJ2-7

cdr3_aa: CASIKTGDYGYTF
v_call: TRBV2
clone_size: many
j_call: TRBJ1-2

cdr3_aa: CASSPKGGVRVNIQYF
v_call: TRBV7-2
clone_size: many
j_call: TRBJ2-4

cdr3_aa: CSAHDLNTEAFF
v_call: TRBV20-1
clone_size: -
j_call: TRBJ1-1

cdr3_aa: CSARYTATGELFF
v_call: TRBV20-1
clone_size: few
j_call: TRBJ2-2

cdr3_aa: CSARSGQPQHF
v_call: TRBV20-1
clone_size: many
j_call: TRBJ1-5

cdr3_aa: CSARASYEQFF
v_call: TRBV20-1
clone_size: many
j_call: TRBJ2-1

cdr3_aa: CASSFWGFDTEAFF
v_call: TRBV19
clone_size: few
j_call: TRBJ1-1

cdr3_aa: CASSLEGSSGSNEQFF
v_call: TRBV7-2
clone_size: many
j_call: TRBJ2-1

cdr3_aa: CASSLEGSSDTQYF
v_call: TRBV5-1
clone_size: many
j_call: TRBJ2-3

cdr3_aa: CASSLDRGQDTIYF
v_call: TRBV28
clone_size: many
j_call: TRBJ1-3

cdr3_aa: CATTDRLYSNQPQHF
v_call: TRBV19
clone_size: -
j_call: TRBJ1-5

cdr3_aa: CASSLGGGVAGANVLTF
v_call: TRBV5-6
clone_size: many
j_call: TRBJ2-6

cdr3_aa: CSARVQQTGDLETQYF
v_call: TRBV20-1
clone_size: many
j_call: TRBJ2-5

cdr3_aa: CSARDYGTVTGELFF
v_call: TRBV20-1
clone_size: many
j_call: TRBJ2-2

cdr3_aa: CASSPTRAGGNNEQFF
v_call: TRBV5-1
clone_size: many
j_call: TRBJ2-1

cdr3_aa: CASSLGPTGNTGELFF
v_call: TRBV5-1
clone_size: -
j_call: TRBJ2-2

cdr3_aa: CAISESRTSTNEQFF
v_call: TRBV10-3
clone_size: many
j_call: TRBJ2-1

cdr3_aa: CASSYSLHNEQFF
v_call: TRBV6-5
clone_size: many
j_call: TRBJ2-1